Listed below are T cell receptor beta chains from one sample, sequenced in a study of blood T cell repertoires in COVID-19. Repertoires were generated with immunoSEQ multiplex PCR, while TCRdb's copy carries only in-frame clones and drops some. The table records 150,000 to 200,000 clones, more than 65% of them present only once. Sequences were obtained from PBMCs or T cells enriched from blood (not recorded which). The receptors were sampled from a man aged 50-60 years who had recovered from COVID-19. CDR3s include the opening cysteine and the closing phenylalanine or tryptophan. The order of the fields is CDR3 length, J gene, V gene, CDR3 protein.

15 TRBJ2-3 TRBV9 CASSVGGRGADTQYF
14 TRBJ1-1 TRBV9 CASSVASEGTEAFF
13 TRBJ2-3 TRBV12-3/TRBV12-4 CASNLPAGDTQYF
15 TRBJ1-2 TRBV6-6 CASSQRPTGSYGYTF
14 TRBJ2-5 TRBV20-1 CSASLPGVQETQYF
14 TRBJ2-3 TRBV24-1 CATSESVVTDTQYF
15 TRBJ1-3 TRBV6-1 CASSEDVVSGNTIYF
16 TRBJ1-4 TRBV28 CASSLSGGRTNEKLFF
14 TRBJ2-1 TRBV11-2 CASSLGATYNEQFF
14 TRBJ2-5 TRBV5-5 CASSLTDMQETQYF
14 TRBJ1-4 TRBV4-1 CASSQAREGEKLFF
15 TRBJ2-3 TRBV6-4 CASSETGTPTDTQYF
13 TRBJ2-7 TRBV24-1 CATSRGHLYEQYF
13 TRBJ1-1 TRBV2 CASSDGEDTEAFF
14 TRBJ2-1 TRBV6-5 CASSRGLDGNEQFF
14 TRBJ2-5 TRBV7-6 CASDPNTGSETQYF
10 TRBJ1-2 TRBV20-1 CSASRQGVTF
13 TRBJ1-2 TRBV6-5 CASSYSGLNGYTF
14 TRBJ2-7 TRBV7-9 CASSADRVIYEQYF
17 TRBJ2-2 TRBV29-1 CSVEGTSGNANTGELFF
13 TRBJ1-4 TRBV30 CAWARQGGEKLFF
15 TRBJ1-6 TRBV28 CAIDTGVTYNSPLHF
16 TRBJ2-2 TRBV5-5 CATTPLTSSNTGELFF
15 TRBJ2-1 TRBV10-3 CAISDSGGARNEQFF
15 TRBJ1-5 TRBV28 CASSFGQGVSQPQHF
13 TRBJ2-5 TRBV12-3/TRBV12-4 CASSSGLAETQYF
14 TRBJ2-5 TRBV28 CASRLGGSAETQYF
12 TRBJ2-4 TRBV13 CASSLITGSQYF
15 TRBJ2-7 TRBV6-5 CASRPGQGGTYEQYF
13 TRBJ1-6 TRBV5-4 CASSSTVNSPLHF
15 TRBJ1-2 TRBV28 CASSNYPDRGKGYTF
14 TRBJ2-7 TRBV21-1 CASSSPTSADEQYF
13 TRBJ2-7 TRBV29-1 CSGRTGTPGEQYF
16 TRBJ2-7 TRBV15 CATSRDVAGAFYEQYF
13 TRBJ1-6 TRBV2 CASRRQGNSPLHF
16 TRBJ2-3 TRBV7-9 CASSLTREASTDTQYF
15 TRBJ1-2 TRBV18 CASSPVRTGDYGYTF
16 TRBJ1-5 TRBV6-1 CASSEAAGYSNQPQHF
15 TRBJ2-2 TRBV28 CASSPLDRNTGELFF
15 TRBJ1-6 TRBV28 CASSLLRGGNSPLHF
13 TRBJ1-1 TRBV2 CASSQGGNTEAFF
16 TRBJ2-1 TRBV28 CASSQPNVGPDSEQFF
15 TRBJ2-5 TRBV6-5 CASSTMTSVEETQYF
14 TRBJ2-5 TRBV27 CASTQRGGQETQYF
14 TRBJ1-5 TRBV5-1 CASSLGTGIQPQHF
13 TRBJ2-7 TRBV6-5 CASCETGVDEQYF
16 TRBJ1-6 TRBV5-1 CASSASQSSYNSPLHF
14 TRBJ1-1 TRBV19 CASSIDGENTEAFF
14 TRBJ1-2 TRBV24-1 CATSDSLLSYGYTF
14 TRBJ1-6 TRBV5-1 CASSRTGEDSPLHF
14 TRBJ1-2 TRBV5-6 CASSYTDRANGYTF
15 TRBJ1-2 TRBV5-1 CASSSGTGLLHGYTF
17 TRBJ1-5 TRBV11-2 CASSLGSRIYSNQPQHF
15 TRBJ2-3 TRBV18 CASSPETGLTDTQYF
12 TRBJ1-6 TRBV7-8 CASSPQISPLHF
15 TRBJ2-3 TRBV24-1 CATSDPGQGTDTQYF
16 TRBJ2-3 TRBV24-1 CATSDPDPTRTDTQYF
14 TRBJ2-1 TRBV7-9 CASSLGLAGDEQFF
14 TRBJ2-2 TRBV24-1 CATSGPSSAGELFF
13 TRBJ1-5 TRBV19 CASSILRDQPQHF